The TCR beta chain under discussion was sequenced for a study of CD8+CD57+ T cells in acquired aplastic anemia (dated by TCRdb to the late 2010s). About the investigation overall: DNA extracted from sorted CD4+ and CD8+ cells had a mean of around 3.3 ug, with a range of roughly 0.18 to 27.4 ug. For healthy donor samples, the average read count was around 10 million for CD4+ cells and 11.0 million for CD8+ cells.

The investigation overall reported the following: Twenty-nine CD8+ CDR3 sequences were found in both patients and controls but appeared to be highly expressed in patients and within the immunodominant clones of the patients. CD8+ Simpson's diversity did not differ significantly between patients and healthy controls (P=0.060).

Note on this clonotype: Its antigen is currently not known. No base-level quality is on record; no much larger clone is a single base apart.

TCR beta VDJ combination and CDR3 sequence profiling used genomic DNA as the template. TCR repertoire sequencing was run on an Illumina HiSeq 2000. The authors processed their data as follows. Repertoires were assessed using TRBV/TRBJ rearrangement plots, CDR3 size and DJ length profiles, and Simpson's diversity index. Whichever DNA sequence was most abundant in the deep sequencing data was defined as the immunodominant clone. CDR3 amino acid sequences were checked for sharing between subjects and were compared against published repertoires and the VDJdb database. Using fastp at Q25 and MiXCR, TCRdb reprocessed the public reads and kept productive beta chains. Under each unique CDR3 protein, matching rows form one entry showing the most common genes and DNA. These V and J calls derive from TCRdb rather than the authors' analysis. This sample holds about 220,000 distinct CDR3 sequences; approximately 35% were observed only once. The biggest ten clones account for 0.9% to 1.2% of the sample.

The study deep-sequenced TCR repertoires of sorted CD4+ and CD8+ blood T cells from severe aplastic anemia patients and healthy subjects. Ficoll-Paque density gradient centrifugation was used to isolate peripheral blood mononuclear cells. CD4+ and CD8+ T cells were sorted by FACS or magnetic beads before DNA extraction. Germline trimming amounts to 3 bases on V and 0 bases on J, with 8 as the count of junction bases outside the gene matches. CDR1 and CDR2 (SGHAT, FQNNGV) derive from the germline V gene. The CDR3 numbers 17 residues from cysteine through phenylalanine. The entry retains the CDR3 DNA only, 51 bases that are in frame from base 1.

Recombination connected TRBV11-2 to TRBJ2-7; 10 nucleotides in the junction match TRBD1. The sample was sorted CD4+, CD8+, or CD8+CD57+ T cells (not recorded which) from PBMCs. The sequence was obtained from a human donor in good health, serving as a control. The bases are TGTGCCAGCAGCTTGTTCGGGACAGGGGCCCTCTCCTACGAGCAGTACTTC. This codes for CASSLFGTGALSYEQYF.